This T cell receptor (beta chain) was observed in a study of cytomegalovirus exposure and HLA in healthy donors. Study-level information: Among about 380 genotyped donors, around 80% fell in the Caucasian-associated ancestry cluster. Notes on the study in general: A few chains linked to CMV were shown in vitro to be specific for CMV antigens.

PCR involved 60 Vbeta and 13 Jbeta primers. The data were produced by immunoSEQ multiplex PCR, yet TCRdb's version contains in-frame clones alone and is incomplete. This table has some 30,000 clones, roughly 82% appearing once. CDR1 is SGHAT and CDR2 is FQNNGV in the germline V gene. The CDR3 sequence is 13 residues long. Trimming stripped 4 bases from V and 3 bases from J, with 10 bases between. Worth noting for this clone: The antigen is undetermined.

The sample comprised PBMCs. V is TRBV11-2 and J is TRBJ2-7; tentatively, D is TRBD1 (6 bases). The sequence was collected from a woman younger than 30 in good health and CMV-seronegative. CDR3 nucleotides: TGTGCCAGCAGCTGGGACAACTTCTACGAGCAGTACTTC. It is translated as CASSWDNFYEQYF.